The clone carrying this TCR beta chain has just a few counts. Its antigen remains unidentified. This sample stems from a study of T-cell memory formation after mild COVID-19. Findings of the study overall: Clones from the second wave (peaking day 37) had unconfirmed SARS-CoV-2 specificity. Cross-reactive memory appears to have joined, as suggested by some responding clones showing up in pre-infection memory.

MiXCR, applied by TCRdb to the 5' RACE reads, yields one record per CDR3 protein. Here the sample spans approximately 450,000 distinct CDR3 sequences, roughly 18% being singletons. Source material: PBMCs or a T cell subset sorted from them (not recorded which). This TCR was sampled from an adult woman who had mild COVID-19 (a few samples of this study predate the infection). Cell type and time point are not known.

The CDR3 spells CASSLGLVYSDTQYF. The CDR3 DNA sequence: TGTGCCAGCAGTTTAGGGCTAGTTTATTCCGATACGCAGTATTTT. J is TRBJ2-3 and V is TRBV12-3 or TRBV12-4; D gene ambiguous. V was cut by 1 base and J by 6 bases, with 14 bases left in between. The CDR3 runs 15 residues.